This T cell receptor (beta chain) was profiled in a study of T cell responses to AZD1222 COVID-19 vaccine. As for the study in general: Analyses pooled second doses at about 4 or about 12 weeks. Study results and limitations: It was only a handful of AZD1222 recipients who were seropositive at baseline.

Produced via immunoSEQ multiplex PCR; TCRdb's table is partial and in-frame only. The sample records 130,000 or so clones, about 86% being singletons. The germline V and J ends were trimmed by 7 bases and 1 base, with 23 bases remaining between them. From germline, CDR1 is SGHTA and CDR2 FQGTGA. The length of the CDR3 is 18 residues. Concerning this clone: Its antigen is unidentified.

Material: peripheral blood, obtained on day 0 of AZD1222 vaccination. This receptor was obtained from an adult in good health. The chain joins TRBV7-3 to TRBJ1-3; D is uncertain. CDR3 nucleotide sequence: TGTGCCAGCACTCCCGAGGTTAGCAAGGGAGGGTCTGGAAACACCATATATTTT. It encodes CASTPEVSKGGSGNTIYF.